A single sample is the source of the 24 T cell receptor beta chains below, sequenced in a study of beta chain features in type 1 diabetes (dated by TCRdb to 2016 to 2019). The method behind the library was the immunoSEQ multiplex PCR assay. The entire amount of isolated RNA was reverse transcribed using the High Capacity cDNA Reverse Transcription Kit, so the sequenced TCRB transcripts were expressed ones. TCRdb limited this immuneACCESS table to in-frame rearrangements with V and J called. A share of clones is missing; checked studies link under half to unresolved V genes, and the rest is unexplained. A total of under 250,000 clones appear in this sample, roughly 10% of them only once. The ten largest clones represent approximately 1.4% of the sample. The sample consisted of central memory CD4+ T cells from blood. These receptors all stem from a young man in good health.

This clone came up many times. The chain has TRBV10-2 and TRBJ2-7, with 10 nucleotides matching TRBD2. Germline lookup yields CDR1 WSHSY and CDR2 SAAADI. The trim removed 4 bases at V and 2 bases at J, leaving 2 bases unmatched. The CDR3 extends over 14 amino acids. DNA of the CDR3: TGCGCCAGCAGTGTTCTAGCGGGAGCCTACGAGCAGTACTTC. This sequence encodes CASSVLAGAYEQYF.

The chain uses TRBV18 and TRBJ1-2; 9 nucleotides match TRBD1. The CDR3 covers 16 residues. In germline, CDR1 is KGHSH, CDR2 LQKENI. Trimming at V came to 0 bases and at J to 1 base, leaving 3 bases not matched to a gene. DNA for the CDR3: TGTGCCAGCTCACCACCCGGGACAGGGAATAACTATGGCTACACCTTC. This codes for CASSPPGTGNNYGYTF.

This clone was seen more than once but under ten times. The V call is TRBV29-1, the J call TRBJ2-1; TRBD1 matches 8 bases. Germline lookup yields CDR1 SQVTM and CDR2 ANQGSEA. The CDR3 extends over 16 amino acids. J gave up 9 bases and V 0 bases, and 13 bases lay outside the gene matches. This CDR3 is CSVEDFSDRVGGEQFF. CDR3 coding DNA: TGCAGCGTTGAAGACTTTTCGGACAGGGTTGGAGGTGAGCAGTTCTTC.

The V gene is TRBV25-1, the J gene TRBJ2-7; a possible D gene is TRBD2 (6 bases). V was shortened by 2 bases and J by 2 bases, with 10 bases between the two germline ends. The CDR3 consists of 14 residues. From germline, CDR1 is MGHDK and CDR2 SYGVNS. The CDR3 loop is CASSEAGIAYEQYF. CDR3 sequence (DNA): TGTGCCAGCAGTGAAGCGGGGATAGCCTACGAGCAGTACTTC.

This clone showed up just a few times. V gene TRBV4-2 combines with J gene TRBJ1-5; 7 nucleotides align to TRBD1. Germline CDR1 reads LGHNA; CDR2 reads YNFKEQ. V shed 4 bases, J shed 4 bases, and the junction held 10 bases outside the gene matches. The CDR3 loop spans 16 amino acids. The CDR3: CASSPQWTGENQPQHF. CDR3 in DNA: TGTGCCAGCAGCCCTCAATGGACAGGAGAGAATCAGCCCCAGCATTTT.

This clone has ten or more counts. The CDR3 DNA sequence: TGTGCCAGCAGTGACAACTATGGCTACACCTTC. Its protein product is CASSDNYGYTF. The J gene is TRBJ1-2, the V gene TRBV25-1; D unresolved. The CDR3 is 11 amino acids. Germline CDR1 and CDR2: MGHDK and SYGVNS. The ends were cut back, 3 bases at V and 2 bases at J, with 1 base in the middle.

This clone came up a few times. The rearrangement joins TRBV5-1 to TRBJ2-1, with 7 bases matching TRBD1. The CDR3 has 13 residues. Losses at the gene ends were 3 bases for V and 3 bases for J; bases not matched to a gene: 0. The germline CDR1 and CDR2 sequences are SGHRS and YFSETQ. Written as DNA, the CDR3 is TGCGCCAGCAGCTGGGACAGCTACAATGAGCAGTTCTTC. As protein: CASSWDSYNEQFF.

This clone came up a few times. CDR3 loop: CAWSVRGAISFSNQPQHF. For the CDR3, the DNA is TGTGCCTGGAGTGTTCGGGGGGCAATTTCTTTTAGCAATCAGCCCCAGCATTTT. The V call is TRBV30, the J call TRBJ1-5; D might be TRBD1 (6 bases). V shed 0 bases and J shed 0 bases, with 18 bases lying between them. CDR1 and CDR2 from the germline V gene are GTSNPN and SVGIG (reference sequence). The CDR3 is made up of 18 amino acids.

This clone was observed a few times. Here the CDR3 reads CSVEGGTSGIKGTDTQYF. CDR3 in DNA: TGCAGCGTTGAAGGGGGGACTAGCGGGATTAAGGGCACAGATACGCAGTATTTT. The genes are TRBV29-1 and TRBJ2-3, with TRBD2 identical over 13 bases. The trim removed 1 base at V and 1 base at J, leaving 8 bases unmatched. Germline V lookup: CDR1 SQVTM, CDR2 ANQGSEA. The length of the CDR3 is 18 residues.

This clone was found a few times. CDR3 sequence reads: CASSVVGQGETQYF. In DNA form, the CDR3 reads TGTGCCAGCAGCGTTGTGGGGCAAGGAGAGACCCAGTACTTC. This chain connects TRBV9 to TRBJ2-5; a possible D gene is TRBD1 (5 bases). CDR3 length: 14 amino acids. Trimming stripped 2 bases from V and 4 bases from J, with 12 bases between. Germline assignment: CDR1 SGDLS and CDR2 YYNGEE.

The rearrangement links TRBV28 to TRBJ2-7; the D call may be TRBD1 or TRBD2 (5 bases each). The germline V and J ends were trimmed by 6 bases and 4 bases, with 16 bases remaining between them. Germline V gene sequence: CDR1 MDHEN, CDR2 SYDVKM. The CDR3 has 14 residues. For the CDR3, the DNA is TGTGCCAGCAGCCCGATTGTTGGGGGTTACGAGCAGTACTTC. This sequence encodes CASSPIVGGYEQYF. The whole variable domain, filled in from reference TRBV28 and TRBJ2-7, reads DVKVTQSSRYLVKRTGEKVFLECVQDMDHENMFWYRQDPGLGLRLIYFSYDVKMKEKGDIPEGYSVSREKKERFSLILESASTNQTSMYLCASSPIVGGYEQYFGPGTRLTVT.

This clone was seen many times. The gene calls are TRBV28 and TRBJ2-3; D unresolved. This CDR3 region has 14 residues. V gave up 3 bases and J gave up 3 bases, with 10 bases separating them. Germline values: CDR1 MDHEN, CDR2 SYDVKM. CDR3 protein: CASSFASGTDTQYF. The DNA for the CDR3 is TGTGCCAGCAGTTTCGCCTCCGGGACAGATACGCAGTATTTT.

This clone was found a few times. The rearrangement uses TRBV5-4 and TRBJ1-4, with D possibly TRBD1 on 6 matching bases. The ends were cut back, 4 bases at V and 4 bases at J, with 14 bases in the middle. The germline CDR1 and CDR2 sequences are SGHNT and YYREEE (reference sequence). This CDR3 comprises 15 residues. CDR3 protein: CASSTRTDLNEKLFF. CDR3 sequence (DNA): TGTGCCAGCAGCACAAGGACAGACCTTAATGAAAAACTGTTTTTT.

The sample holds a few counts of this clone. This sample also contains other DNA sequences that code for the same CDR3. J is TRBJ2-1 and V is TRBV5-1; 9 positions match TRBD2. The germline gives CDR1 SGHRS, CDR2 YFSETQ. The CDR3 extends over 15 amino acids. V lost 2 bases to trimming and J lost 6 bases; unmatched junction nucleotides: 6. The CDR3, as DNA: TGCGCCAGCAGCTTAGCGACTAGCGGAAGCAATGAGCAGTTCTTC. Translating gives CASSLATSGSNEQFF.

The CDR3, as DNA: TGTGCCAGCAGCTTACTGGGTTGGCAGTACTTC. It translates to CASSLLGWQYF. This chain connects TRBV7-2 to TRBJ2-7; D uncertain. Germline CDR1 is SGHTA and CDR2 is FQGNSA. CDR3 length: 11 amino acids. V lost 2 bases and J lost 9, with 8 bases in between.

The chain has TRBV27 and TRBJ2-5; no reliable D call. The DNA end is more similar to TRBJ2-7, so the J call may be wrong. Germline CDR1 MNHEY, CDR2 SMNVEV (reference sequence). The CDR3 is made up of 13 amino acids. The CDR3 nucleotides read TGTGCCAGCACTTCGGCTAGTGCCTACGAGCAGTACTTC. This codes for CASTSASAYEQYF.

This clone was recorded a few times. In nucleotides, the CDR3 is TGTGCCAGCAGCTTAAGAATGATTGATACGCAGTATTTT. It codes for CASSLRMIDTQYF. The chain combines TRBV7-2 with TRBJ2-3; D unclear. CDR1 is SGHTA, CDR2 FQGNSA, per germline. This CDR3 region has 13 residues. Trimming took off 2 bases at V and 6 bases at J, with 9 bases between the two ends.

This clone was counted only a few times. The chain couples TRBV27 to TRBJ1-2, with D possibly TRBD1 on 6 matching bases. Germline lookup yields CDR1 MNHEY and CDR2 SMNVEV (reference sequence). The CDR3 has 17 residues. V lost 7 bases and J 5 bases, leaving 26 bases between the germline ends. In nucleotides, the CDR3 is TGTGCCAGCAAACCTCAGGGTGGACAGCCCGGACTTTATGGCTACACCTTC. It translates to CASKPQGGQPGLYGYTF.

This rearrangement joins TRBV7-2 to TRBJ2-7; TRBD1 agrees at 8 bases. V lost 6 bases to trimming and J lost 0 bases; unmatched junction nucleotides: 4. This CDR3 region has 14 residues. Germline CDR1 SGHTA, CDR2 FQGNSA. CDR3 in DNA: TGTGCCAGCAGTGTGGGACAGGACTCCTACGAGCAGTACTTC. Amino acid sequence: CASSVGQDSYEQYF.

The sample holds a few counts of this clone. The gene calls are TRBV4-1 and TRBJ2-7; 11 bases are shared with TRBD2. The CDR3 has 18 residues. Germline values: CDR1 MGHRA, CDR2 YSYEKL. V dropped 4 bases and J dropped 3; count of bases not matched to a gene: 14. The CDR3 nucleotides read TGCGCCAGCAGCCTCACCCCCGCCACTAGCGGGAGAGGCTACGAGCAGTACTTC. Translation gives CASSLTPATSGRGYEQYF.

This clone was recorded a few times. The DNA of the CDR3 is TGTGCCAGCAGCTTCCCACAGGGAAAGGGCTACGAGCAGTACTTC. Translated: CASSFPQGKGYEQYF. The V and J genes are TRBV11-2 and TRBJ2-7, with D perhaps TRBD1 (6 bases). Deletions cut 3 bases from V and 3 bases from J, with 15 bases between. In germline, CDR1 is SGHAT, CDR2 FQNNGV. This CDR3 contains 15 residues.

The rearrangement uses TRBV30 and TRBJ1-5; the D is unclear. This CDR3 region has 13 residues. CDR1 is GTSNPN and CDR2 is SVGIG in the germline V gene (reference sequence). V was pared by 0 bases and J by 5 bases, with 8 bases between. The CDR3 protein is CAWSVHGDQPQHF. The DNA of the CDR3 is TGTGCCTGGAGTGTTCACGGGGATCAGCCCCAGCATTTT.

This clone was detected only a few times. V is TRBV7-8 and J is TRBJ1-2, with 7 bases aligning to TRBD1. Germline V gives CDR1 SGHVS, CDR2 FQNEAQ. The V and J ends lost 4 bases and 4 bases, in that order; junction bases with no gene match: 9. The CDR3 has 15 residues. CDR3 bases: TGTGCCAGCAGCTCCACCGAGGGACAGTTCTATGGCTACACCTTC. The encoded protein is CASSSTEGQFYGYTF.

This clone appeared many times. The CDR3 DNA is TGCGCCAGCAGCCCCCAGGCTAGCACAGATACGCAGTATTTT. It yields the protein CASSPQASTDTQYF. The chain is built from TRBV5-1 and TRBJ2-3; D ambiguous. The length of the CDR3 is 14 residues. V gave up 4 bases and J gave up 0 bases, with 9 bases separating them. Germline V gene data show CDR1 as SGHRS and CDR2 as YFSETQ.